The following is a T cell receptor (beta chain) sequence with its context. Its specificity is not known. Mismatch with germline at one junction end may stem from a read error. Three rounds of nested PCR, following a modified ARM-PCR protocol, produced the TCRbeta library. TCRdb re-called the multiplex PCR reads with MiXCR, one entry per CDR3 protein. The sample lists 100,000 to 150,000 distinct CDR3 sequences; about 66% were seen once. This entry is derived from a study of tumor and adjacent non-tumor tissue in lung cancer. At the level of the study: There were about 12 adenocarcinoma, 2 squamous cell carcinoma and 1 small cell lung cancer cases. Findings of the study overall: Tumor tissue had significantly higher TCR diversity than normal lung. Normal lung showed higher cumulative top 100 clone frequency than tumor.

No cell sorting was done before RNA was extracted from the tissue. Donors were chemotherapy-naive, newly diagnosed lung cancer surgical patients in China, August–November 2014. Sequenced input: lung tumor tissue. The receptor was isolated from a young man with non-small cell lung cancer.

This CDR3 reads CSAEIAANTYNELFF. CDR3 nucleotides: TGCAGTGCGGAAATAGCGGCGAATACCTACAATGAGCTGTTCTTC. The J gene is TRBJ2-1, the V gene TRBV20-1; the D gene is possibly TRBD2 (6 bases). The CDR3 loop spans 15 amino acids. CDR1 DFQATT and CDR2 SNEGSKA come from the germline V gene (reference sequence).